This TCR beta chain was recorded in a study of cytotoxic CD8 clonotypes in ibrutinib-treated CLL. Notes on the study in general: Private clonotypes, not public ones, expanded at ibrutinib response. Clonality rose at ibrutinib response and fell back toward baseline at progression.

Assay: immunoSEQ multiplex PCR; the TCRdb copy retains only in-frame clones and omits some. The sample holds 150,000 or so clones; 79% are singletons and the top ten take 9.5% to 15%. The ends were cut back, 2 bases at V and 6 bases at J, with 10 bases in the middle. CDR1 SGHTA and CDR2 FQGNSA come from the germline V gene. This CDR3 has 13 residues. A note on this clone: The antigen is undetermined.

The sequencing used PBMCs, collected after 12 months of ibrutinib treatment. The source is a human donor with chronic lymphocytic leukemia. The V gene is TRBV7-2, the J gene TRBJ1-1, with D unresolved. The DNA of the CDR3 is TGTGCCAGCAGCTTACGTCATTGGTCTGAAGCTTTCTTT. This translates into CASSLRHWSEAFF.